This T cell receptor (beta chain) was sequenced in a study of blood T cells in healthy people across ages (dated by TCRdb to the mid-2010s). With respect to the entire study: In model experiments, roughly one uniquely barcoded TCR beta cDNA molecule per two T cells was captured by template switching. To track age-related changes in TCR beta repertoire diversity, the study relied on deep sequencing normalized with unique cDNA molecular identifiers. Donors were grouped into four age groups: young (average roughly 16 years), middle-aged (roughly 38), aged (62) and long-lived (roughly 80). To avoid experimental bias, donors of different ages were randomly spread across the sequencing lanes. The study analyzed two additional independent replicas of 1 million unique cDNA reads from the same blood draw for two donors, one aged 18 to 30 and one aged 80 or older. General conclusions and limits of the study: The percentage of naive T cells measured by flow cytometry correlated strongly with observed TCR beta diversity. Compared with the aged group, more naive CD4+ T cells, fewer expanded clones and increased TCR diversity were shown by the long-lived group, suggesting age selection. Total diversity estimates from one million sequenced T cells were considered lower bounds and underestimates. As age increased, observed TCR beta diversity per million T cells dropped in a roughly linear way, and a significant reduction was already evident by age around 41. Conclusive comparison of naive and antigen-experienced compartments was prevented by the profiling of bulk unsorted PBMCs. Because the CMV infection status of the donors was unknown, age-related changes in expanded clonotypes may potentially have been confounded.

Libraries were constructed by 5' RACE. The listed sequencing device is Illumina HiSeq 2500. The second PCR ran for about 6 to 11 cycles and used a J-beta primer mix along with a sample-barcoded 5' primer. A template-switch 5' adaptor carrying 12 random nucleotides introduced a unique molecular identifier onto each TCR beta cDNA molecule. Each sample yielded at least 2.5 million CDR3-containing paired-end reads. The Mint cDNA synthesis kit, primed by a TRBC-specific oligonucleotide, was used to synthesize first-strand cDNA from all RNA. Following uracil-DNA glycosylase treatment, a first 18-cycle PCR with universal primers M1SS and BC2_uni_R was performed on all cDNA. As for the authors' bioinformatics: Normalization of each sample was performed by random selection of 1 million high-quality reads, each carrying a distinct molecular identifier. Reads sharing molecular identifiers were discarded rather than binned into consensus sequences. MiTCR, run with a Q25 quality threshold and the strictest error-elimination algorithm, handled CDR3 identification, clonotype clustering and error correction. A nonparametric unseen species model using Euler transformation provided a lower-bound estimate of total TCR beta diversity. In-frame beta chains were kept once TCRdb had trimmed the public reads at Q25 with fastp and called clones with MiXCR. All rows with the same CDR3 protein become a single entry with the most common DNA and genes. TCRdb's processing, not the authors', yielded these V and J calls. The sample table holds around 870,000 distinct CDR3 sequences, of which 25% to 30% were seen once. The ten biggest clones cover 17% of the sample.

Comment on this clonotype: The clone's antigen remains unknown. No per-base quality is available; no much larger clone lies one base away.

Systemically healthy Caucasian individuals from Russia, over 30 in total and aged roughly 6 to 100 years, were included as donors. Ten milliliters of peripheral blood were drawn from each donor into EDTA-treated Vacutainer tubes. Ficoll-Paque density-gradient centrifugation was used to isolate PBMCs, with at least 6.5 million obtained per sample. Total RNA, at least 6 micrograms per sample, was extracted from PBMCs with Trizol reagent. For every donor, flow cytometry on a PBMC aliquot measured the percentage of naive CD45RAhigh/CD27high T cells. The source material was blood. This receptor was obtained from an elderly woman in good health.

The encoded CDR3 is CASSTKEGADGYTF. The DNA reads as follows: TGTGCCAGCTCAACAAAGGAGGGGGCCGATGGCTACACCTTC. The rearranged segments are TRBV18 and TRBJ1-2, and 7 junction bases match TRBD1. Trimming removed 5 bases from V and 6 bases from J; the gene matches leave 9 bases unexplained. From its cysteine to its phenylalanine, the CDR3 spans 14 amino acids. The DNA shown is the 42-base CDR3, in frame from base 1. Per the germline V gene, KGHSH is the CDR1 and LQKENI is the CDR2. With the rest looked up from the reference TRBV18 and TRBJ1-2 genes rather than sequenced, the full variable domain is NAGVMQNPRHLVRRRGQEARLRCSPMKGHSHVYWYRQLPEEGLKFMVYLQKENIIDESGMPKERFSAEFPKEGPSILRIQQVVRGDSAAYFCASSTKEGADGYTFGSGTRLTVV.